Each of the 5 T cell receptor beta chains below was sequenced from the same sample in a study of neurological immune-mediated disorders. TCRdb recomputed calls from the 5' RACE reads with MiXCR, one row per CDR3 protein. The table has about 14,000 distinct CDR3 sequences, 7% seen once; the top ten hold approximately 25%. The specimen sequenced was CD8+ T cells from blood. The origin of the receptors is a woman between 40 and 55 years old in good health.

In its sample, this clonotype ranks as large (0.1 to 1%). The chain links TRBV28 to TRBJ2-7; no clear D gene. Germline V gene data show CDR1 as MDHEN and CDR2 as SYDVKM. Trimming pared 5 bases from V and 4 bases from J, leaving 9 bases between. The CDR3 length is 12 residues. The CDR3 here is CASSLIRYEQYF. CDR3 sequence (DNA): TGTGCCAGCAGTCTAATTCGGTACGAGCAGTACTTC.

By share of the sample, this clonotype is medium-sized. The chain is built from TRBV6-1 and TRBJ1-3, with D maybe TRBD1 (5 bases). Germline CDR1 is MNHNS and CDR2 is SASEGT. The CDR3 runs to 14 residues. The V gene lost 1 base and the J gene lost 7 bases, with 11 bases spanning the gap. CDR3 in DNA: TGTGCCAGCAGTGAAGGCAGGGTTTTTAACACCATATATTTT. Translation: CASSEGRVFNTIYF.

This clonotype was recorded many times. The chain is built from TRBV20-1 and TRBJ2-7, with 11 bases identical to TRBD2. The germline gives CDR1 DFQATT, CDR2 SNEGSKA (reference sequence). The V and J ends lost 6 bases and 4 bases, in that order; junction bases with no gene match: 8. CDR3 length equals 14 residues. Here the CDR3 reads CSAILAGAGYEQYF. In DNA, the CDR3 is TGCAGTGCCATACTAGCGGGAGCTGGGTACGAGCAGTACTTC.

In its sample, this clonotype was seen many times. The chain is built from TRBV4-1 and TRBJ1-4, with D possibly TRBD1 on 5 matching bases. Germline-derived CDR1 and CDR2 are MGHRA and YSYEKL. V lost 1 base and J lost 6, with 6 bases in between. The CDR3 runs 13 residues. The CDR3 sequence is CASSQGGDEKLFF. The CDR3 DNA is TGCGCCAGCAGCCAAGGGGGGGATGAAAAACTGTTTTTT.

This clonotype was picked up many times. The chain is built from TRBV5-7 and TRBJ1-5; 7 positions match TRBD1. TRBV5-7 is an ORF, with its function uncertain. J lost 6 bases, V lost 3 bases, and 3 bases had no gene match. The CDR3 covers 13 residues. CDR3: CASSSDRAQPQHF. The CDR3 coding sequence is TGTGCCAGCAGCTCCGACAGGGCTCAGCCCCAGCATTTT.